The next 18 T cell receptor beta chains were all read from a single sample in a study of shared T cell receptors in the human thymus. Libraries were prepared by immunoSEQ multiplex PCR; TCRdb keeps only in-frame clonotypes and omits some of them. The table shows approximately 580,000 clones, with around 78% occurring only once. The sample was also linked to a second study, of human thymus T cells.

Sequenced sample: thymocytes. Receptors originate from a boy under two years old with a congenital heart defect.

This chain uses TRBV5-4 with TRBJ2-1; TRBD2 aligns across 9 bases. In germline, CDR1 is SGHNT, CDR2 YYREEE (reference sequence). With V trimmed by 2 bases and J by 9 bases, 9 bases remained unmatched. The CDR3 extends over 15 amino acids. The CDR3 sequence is CASSFPGTSIIEQFF. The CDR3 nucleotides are TGTGCCAGCAGCTTTCCCGGGACTAGCATCATTGAGCAGTTCTTC.

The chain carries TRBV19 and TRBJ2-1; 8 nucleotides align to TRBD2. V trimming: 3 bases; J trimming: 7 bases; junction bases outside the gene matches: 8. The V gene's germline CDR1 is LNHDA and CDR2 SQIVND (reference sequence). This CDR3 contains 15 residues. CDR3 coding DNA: TGTGCCAGTAGTATTTGGAGCGGGAGAGGGAATGAGCAGTTCTTC. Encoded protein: CASSIWSGRGNEQFF.

The CDR3 DNA is TGTGCCAGTAAGGGCGACAGGGGTGGACCAGAACTATGGAGCTACACCTTC. This sequence encodes CASKGDRGGPELWSYTF. This chain links TRBV19 with TRBJ1-2; 8 bases align to TRBD1. CDR1 is LNHDA, CDR2 SQIVND, per germline (reference sequence). The CDR3 runs to 17 residues. V gave up 7 bases and J gave up 9 bases; unmatched junction bases: 22.

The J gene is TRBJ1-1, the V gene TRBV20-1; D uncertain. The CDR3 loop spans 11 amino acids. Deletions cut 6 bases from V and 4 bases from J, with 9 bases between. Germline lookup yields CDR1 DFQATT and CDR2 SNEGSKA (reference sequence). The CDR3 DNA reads TGCAGTGCAGGCACGGGCACTGAAGCTTTCTTT. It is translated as CSAGTGTEAFF.

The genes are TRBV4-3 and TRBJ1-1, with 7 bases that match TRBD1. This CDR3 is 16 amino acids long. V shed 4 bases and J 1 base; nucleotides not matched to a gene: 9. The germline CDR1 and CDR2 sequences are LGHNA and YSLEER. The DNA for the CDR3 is TGCGCCAGCAGCCGAACTATAACAGGGGAGAACACTGAAGCTTTCTTT. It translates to CASSRTITGENTEAFF.

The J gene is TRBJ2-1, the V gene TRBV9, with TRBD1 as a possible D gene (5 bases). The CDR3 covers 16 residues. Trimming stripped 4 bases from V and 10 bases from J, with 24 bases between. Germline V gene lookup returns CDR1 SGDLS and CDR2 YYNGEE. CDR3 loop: CASSPSPGSSRGEQFF. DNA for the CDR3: TGTGCCAGCAGCCCTTCTCCAGGGTCGTCAAGGGGCGAGCAGTTCTTC.

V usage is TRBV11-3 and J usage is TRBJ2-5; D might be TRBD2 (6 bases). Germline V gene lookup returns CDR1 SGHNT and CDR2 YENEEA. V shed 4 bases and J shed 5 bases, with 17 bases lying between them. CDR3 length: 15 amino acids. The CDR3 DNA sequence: TGTGCCAGCAGCTCGGGACTGCCGGCTTGTGAGACCCAGTACTTC. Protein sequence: CASSSGLPACETQYF. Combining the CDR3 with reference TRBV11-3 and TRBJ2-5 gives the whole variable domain EAGVVQSPRYKIIEKKQPVAFWCNPISGHNTLYWYLQNLGQGPELLIRYENEEAVDDSQLPKDRFSAERLKGVDSTLKIQPAELGDSAVYLCASSSGLPACETQYFGPGTRLLVL.

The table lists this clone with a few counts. The CDR3 DNA reads as TGTGCCAGCAGCTTAGGGACACCTCACTACGAGCAGTACTTC. It yields the protein CASSLGTPHYEQYF. The genes are TRBV11-2 and TRBJ2-7; D is possibly TRBD1 (5 bases). V lost 1 base and J lost 3, with 10 bases in between. CDR3 size: 14 residues. Germline CDR1 and CDR2: SGHAT and FQNNGV.

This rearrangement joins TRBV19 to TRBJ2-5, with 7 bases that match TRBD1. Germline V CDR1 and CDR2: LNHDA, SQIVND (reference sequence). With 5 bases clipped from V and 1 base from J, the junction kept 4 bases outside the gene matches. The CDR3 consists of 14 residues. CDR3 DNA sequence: TGTGCCAGTAGTCCCCGGGACAGCCAAGAGACCCAGTACTTC. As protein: CASSPRDSQETQYF.

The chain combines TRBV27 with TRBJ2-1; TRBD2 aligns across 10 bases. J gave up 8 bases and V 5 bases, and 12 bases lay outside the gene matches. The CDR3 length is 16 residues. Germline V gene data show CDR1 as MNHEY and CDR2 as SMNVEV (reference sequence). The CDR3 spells CASSPLEREGFYEQFF. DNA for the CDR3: TGTGCCAGCAGTCCCCTAGAGCGGGAGGGTTTTTATGAGCAGTTCTTC.

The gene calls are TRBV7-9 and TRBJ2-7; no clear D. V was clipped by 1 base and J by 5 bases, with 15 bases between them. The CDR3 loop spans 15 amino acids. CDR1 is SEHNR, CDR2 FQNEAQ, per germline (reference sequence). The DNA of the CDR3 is TGTGCCAGCAGCTTAGACAGTGACCGACCCCACGAGCAGTACTTC. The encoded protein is CASSLDSDRPHEQYF.

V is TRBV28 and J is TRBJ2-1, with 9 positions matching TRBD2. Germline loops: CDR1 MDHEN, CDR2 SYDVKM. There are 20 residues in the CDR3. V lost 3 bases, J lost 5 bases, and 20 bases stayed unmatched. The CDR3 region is CASSFHGTEALLAGHNEQFF. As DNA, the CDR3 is TGTGCCAGCAGTTTCCACGGGACAGAAGCGTTACTAGCGGGCCACAATGAGCAGTTCTTC.

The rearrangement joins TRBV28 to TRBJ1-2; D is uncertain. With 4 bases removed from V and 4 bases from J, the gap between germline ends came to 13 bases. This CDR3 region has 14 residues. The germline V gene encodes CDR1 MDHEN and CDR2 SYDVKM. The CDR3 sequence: CASSSEGKGYGYTF. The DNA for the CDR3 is TGTGCCAGCAGTTCTGAGGGCAAGGGCTATGGCTACACCTTC.

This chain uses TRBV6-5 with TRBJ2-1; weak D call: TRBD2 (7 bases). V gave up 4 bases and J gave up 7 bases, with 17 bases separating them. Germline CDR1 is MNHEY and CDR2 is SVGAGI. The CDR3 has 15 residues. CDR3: CASSLRGGARNEQFF. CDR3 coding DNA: TGTGCCAGCAGTTTAAGGGGGGGCGCAAGGAATGAGCAGTTCTTC.

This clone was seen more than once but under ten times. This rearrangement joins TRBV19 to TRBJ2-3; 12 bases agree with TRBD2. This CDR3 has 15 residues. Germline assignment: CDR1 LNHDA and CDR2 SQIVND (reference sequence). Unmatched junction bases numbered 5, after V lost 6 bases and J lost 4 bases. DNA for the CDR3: TGTGCCAGTAGCGACCTAGCGGGAGGGCCAGATACGCAGTATTTT. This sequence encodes CASSDLAGGPDTQYF.

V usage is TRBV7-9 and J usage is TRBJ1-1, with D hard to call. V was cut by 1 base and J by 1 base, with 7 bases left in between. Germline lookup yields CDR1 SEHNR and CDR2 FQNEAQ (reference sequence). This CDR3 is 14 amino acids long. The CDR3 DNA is TGTGCCAGCAGCTTAGTCATCCAGAACACTGAAGCTTTCTTT. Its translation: CASSLVIQNTEAFF.

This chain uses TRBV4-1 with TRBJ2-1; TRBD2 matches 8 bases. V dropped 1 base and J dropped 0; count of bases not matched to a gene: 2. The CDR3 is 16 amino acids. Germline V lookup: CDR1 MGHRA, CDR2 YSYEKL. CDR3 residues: CASSQGGGSSYNEQFF. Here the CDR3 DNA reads TGCGCCAGCAGCCAAGGCGGGGGGAGCTCCTACAATGAGCAGTTCTTC.

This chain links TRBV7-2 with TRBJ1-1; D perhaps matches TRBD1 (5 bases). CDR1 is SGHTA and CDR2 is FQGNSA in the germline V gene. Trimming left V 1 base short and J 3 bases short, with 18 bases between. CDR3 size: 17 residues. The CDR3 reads CASSLVGPSRGDTEAFF. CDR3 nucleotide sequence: TGTGCCAGCAGCTTAGTTGGTCCCTCGCGGGGGGACACTGAAGCTTTCTTT.